The rows below give T cell receptor beta chains drawn from one sample of a study of blood T cell repertoires in COVID-19. Produced via immunoSEQ multiplex PCR; TCRdb's table is partial and in-frame only. Of roughly 160,000 clones listed, approximately 90% are singletons. Input material: peripheral blood. These receptors were collected from a man aged 18 to 29 with COVID-19, enrolled during active disease. The CDR3 runs from the conserved cysteine through the conserved F or W. D genes are given only for firm matches. Not every row has a clone size; where given, it reads once, few, many or a size class.

CDR3 DNA: TGTGCCAGCAGCCCCGGGACTAGCGGAGGGCCGACCAAAAACATTCAGTACTTC
CDR3 protein: CASSPGTSGGPTKNIQYF
D gene: TRBD2
clone size: -
J gene: TRBJ2-4
V gene: TRBV9

CDR3 DNA: TGCGCCAGCAGCTTCCCCTCGACTAGCGGGAGTAAAGATACGCAGTATTTT
CDR3 protein: CASSFPSTSGSKDTQYF
D gene: TRBD2
clone size: -
J gene: TRBJ2-3
V gene: TRBV4-1

CDR3 DNA: TGTGCCAGCAGCCCCTGGGAGGGCGGGGCCTACAATGAGCAGTTCTTC
CDR3 protein: CASSPWEGGAYNEQFF
D gene: TRBD2
clone size: once
J gene: TRBJ2-1
V gene: TRBV9

CDR3 DNA: TGCGCCAGCAGCCCTGGACAGGGGTCTATGCACACTGAAGCTTTCTTT
CDR3 protein: CASSPGQGSMHTEAFF
D gene: TRBD1
clone size: -
J gene: TRBJ1-1
V gene: TRBV4-1

CDR3 DNA: TGTGCCAGCAGCTTAGCCGGGACAGGGGTCTACGAGCAGTACTTC
CDR3 protein: CASSLAGTGVYEQYF
D gene: TRBD1
clone size: -
J gene: TRBJ2-7
V gene: TRBV7-2

CDR3 DNA: TGTGCCAGCGACATAAACACTTATGGCTACACCTTC
CDR3 protein: CASDINTYGYTF
D gene: -
clone size: -
J gene: TRBJ1-2
V gene: TRBV21-1

CDR3 DNA: TGTGCCAGCGGGGGTAGCGGGAGGGCCTCTTACGAGCAGTACTTC
CDR3 protein: CASGGSGRASYEQYF
D gene: TRBD2
clone size: -
J gene: TRBJ2-7
V gene: TRBV25-1

CDR3 DNA: TGTGCCAGCAGTGGGAGGGACAGGGGGCTTGGGGAGCCCCAGCATTTT
CDR3 protein: CASSGRDRGLGEPQHF
D gene: TRBD1
clone size: -
J gene: TRBJ1-5
V gene: TRBV6-1

CDR3 DNA: TGCGCCAGCAGCGCCGCTAGCGGGCAAGAGACCCAGTACTTC
CDR3 protein: CASSAASGQETQYF
D gene: TRBD2
clone size: -
J gene: TRBJ2-5
V gene: TRBV5-1

CDR3 DNA: TGCAGCGTTGAAGGGACAGGGCCCCGGGGGGTAGAAGCTTTCTTT
CDR3 protein: CSVEGTGPRGVEAFF
D gene: TRBD1
clone size: once
J gene: TRBJ1-1
V gene: TRBV29-1

CDR3 DNA: TGTGCCTGGAGTGAAGTACCGACAGGGAACGAGCAGTACTTC
CDR3 protein: CAWSEVPTGNEQYF
D gene: TRBD1
clone size: -
J gene: TRBJ2-7
V gene: TRBV30

CDR3 DNA: TGTGCCAGCAGAGACAGGGGGCGAGGCGGCTACACCTTC
CDR3 protein: CASRDRGRGGYTF
D gene: TRBD1
clone size: -
J gene: TRBJ1-2
V gene: TRBV2

CDR3 DNA: TGCGCCAGCAGCTTGGCCGGCCTTCTCCGGGAGATCACCGGGGAGCTGTTTTTT
CDR3 protein: CASSLAGLLREITGELFF
D gene: -
clone size: once
J gene: TRBJ2-2
V gene: TRBV5-1

CDR3 DNA: TGTGCCAGCAGCTTAATTAGCAGGGGGAGCACAGATACGCAGTATTTT
CDR3 protein: CASSLISRGSTDTQYF
D gene: TRBD1
clone size: -
J gene: TRBJ2-3
V gene: TRBV7-2

CDR3 DNA: TGTGCCAGCAGTTTACGAACCTGGACTAGCGGAGTTTACAATGAGCAGTTCTTC
CDR3 protein: CASSLRTWTSGVYNEQFF
D gene: TRBD2
clone size: -
J gene: TRBJ2-1
V gene: TRBV28

CDR3 DNA: TGTGCCAGCAGTCTACAGGGGGCGAGGGCAGATACGCAGTATTTT
CDR3 protein: CASSLQGARADTQYF
D gene: TRBD1
clone size: -
J gene: TRBJ2-3
V gene: TRBV27

CDR3 DNA: TGTGCCAGCAGTGACTCCCCGACAGGGGCGTACAATGAGCAGTTCTTC
CDR3 protein: CASSDSPTGAYNEQFF
D gene: TRBD1
clone size: -
J gene: TRBJ2-1
V gene: TRBV6-4

CDR3 DNA: TGTGCCAGCAGTCCGATCGGAGTATGGCTGGTGAACACTGAAGCTTTCTTT
CDR3 protein: CASSPIGVWLVNTEAFF
D gene: -
clone size: -
J gene: TRBJ1-1
V gene: TRBV27

CDR3 DNA: TGTGCCAGTAGCCCCGCAGGGGCTTCCAACTATGGCTACACCTTC
CDR3 protein: CASSPAGASNYGYTF
D gene: -
clone size: -
J gene: TRBJ1-2
V gene: TRBV19

CDR3 DNA: TGCGCCAGCAGCCTAGGGGGGGCCGAGCAGTACTTC
CDR3 protein: CASSLGGAEQYF
D gene: -
clone size: -
J gene: TRBJ2-7
V gene: TRBV5-1

CDR3 DNA: TGTGCCACCAGTGGGGGTTCGGGGATGACCGGGGAGCTGTTTTTT
CDR3 protein: CATSGGSGMTGELFF
D gene: -
clone size: -
J gene: TRBJ2-2
V gene: TRBV24-1

CDR3 DNA: TGTGCCAGCAGCCAAGATCCTCGTGGGAGGACAGGAGCTTTCTTT
CDR3 protein: CASSQDPRGRTGAFF
D gene: TRBD1
clone size: few
J gene: TRBJ1-1
V gene: TRBV3-1/TRBV3-2

CDR3 DNA: TGTGCCAGCAGCGTTCTAGCGGGAGTGAACGGGGAGCTGTTTTTT
CDR3 protein: CASSVLAGVNGELFF
D gene: TRBD2
clone size: -
J gene: TRBJ2-2
V gene: TRBV11-2

CDR3 DNA: TGTGCCAGCAGCATTGGACAGCCCCGGGATTCACCCCTCCACTTT
CDR3 protein: CASSIGQPRDSPLHF
D gene: -
clone size: -
J gene: TRBJ1-6
V gene: TRBV7-2

CDR3 DNA: TGTGCCAGCAGCTCGGGACAGGGGGTCAATCAGCCCCAGCATTTT
CDR3 protein: CASSSGQGVNQPQHF
D gene: TRBD1
clone size: -
J gene: TRBJ1-5
V gene: TRBV7-9

CDR3 DNA: TGTGCCAGCAGCCAAGGCCGGGACAGGGATGGCTACACCTTC
CDR3 protein: CASSQGRDRDGYTF
D gene: TRBD1
clone size: -
J gene: TRBJ1-2
V gene: TRBV14

CDR3 DNA: TGTGCCAGCAGCCGATACAGGGGGTGGGAAGATACGCAGTATTTT
CDR3 protein: CASSRYRGWEDTQYF
D gene: TRBD1
clone size: -
J gene: TRBJ2-3
V gene: TRBV13

CDR3 DNA: TGTGCCAGCAGCTTAGCGCGGGGGTACGAGCAGTACTTC
CDR3 protein: CASSLARGYEQYF
D gene: TRBD2
clone size: -
J gene: TRBJ2-7
V gene: TRBV11-3

CDR3 DNA: TGCAGTGCTAGTCCAACGGGACTAGCGGGGTACGAGCAGTACTTC
CDR3 protein: CSASPTGLAGYEQYF
D gene: TRBD2
clone size: -
J gene: TRBJ2-7
V gene: TRBV20-1

CDR3 DNA: TGTGCCAGCAGTCGTCCCGGGACAGGTTGGGGAGGCAATGAGCAGTTCTTC
CDR3 protein: CASSRPGTGWGGNEQFF
D gene: TRBD1
clone size: few
J gene: TRBJ2-1
V gene: TRBV2

CDR3 DNA: TGTGCCAGCAAATGGCAGGCGGGAGATGAGCAGTTCTTC
CDR3 protein: CASKWQAGDEQFF
D gene: TRBD2
clone size: -
J gene: TRBJ2-1
V gene: TRBV27

CDR3 DNA: TGTGCCAGCAGCCCAGGACAGGGTGGGGTGATTGACCAGTACTTC
CDR3 protein: CASSPGQGGVIDQYF
D gene: TRBD1
clone size: once
J gene: TRBJ2-4
V gene: TRBV7-9

CDR3 DNA: TGTGCCAGCGGTGTCGGTGAGCAGTTCTTC
CDR3 protein: CASGVGEQFF
D gene: -
clone size: -
J gene: TRBJ2-1
V gene: TRBV12-3/TRBV12-4

CDR3 DNA: TGTGCCAGCAGATCCCTGGACAGAGGGAACACTGAAGCTTTCTTT
CDR3 protein: CASRSLDRGNTEAFF
D gene: -
clone size: -
J gene: TRBJ1-1
V gene: TRBV28

CDR3 DNA: TGTGCCAGCAGCCCAAGGCGGGGCGAGCAGTACTTC
CDR3 protein: CASSPRRGEQYF
D gene: -
clone size: -
J gene: TRBJ2-7
V gene: TRBV5-4

CDR3 DNA: TGTGCCAGCAGCTTAGAGGGGCAGGGTGGTGGCTACACCTTC
CDR3 protein: CASSLEGQGGGYTF
D gene: -
clone size: -
J gene: TRBJ1-2
V gene: TRBV7-2

CDR3 DNA: TGTGCCAGTAGTCCGACAGGGACGTCCTACGAGCAGTACTTC
CDR3 protein: CASSPTGTSYEQYF
D gene: TRBD1
clone size: few
J gene: TRBJ2-7
V gene: TRBV19

CDR3 DNA: TGTGCCAGCAAGCCTGGGGGGAGGGCCGCAGATACGCAGTATTTT
CDR3 protein: CASKPGGRAADTQYF
D gene: TRBD2
clone size: -
J gene: TRBJ2-3
V gene: TRBV27

CDR3 DNA: TGTGCCAGCAGTTTAACCTGGACAGGGAATAGGGAGCCCCAGCATTTT
CDR3 protein: CASSLTWTGNREPQHF
D gene: TRBD1
clone size: -
J gene: TRBJ1-5
V gene: TRBV28

CDR3 DNA: TGTGCCTCATACAGGGGCCCCCTAGCGCCAGGCCGGAATGAGCAGTTCTTC
CDR3 protein: CASYRGPLAPGRNEQFF
D gene: -
clone size: -
J gene: TRBJ2-1
V gene: TRBV30

CDR3 DNA: TGTGCCAGCACGAGGGGGGGTCGGACTGAAGCTTTCTTT
CDR3 protein: CASTRGGRTEAFF
D gene: -
clone size: -
J gene: TRBJ1-1
V gene: TRBV28

CDR3 DNA: TGTGCCACCCATCTGAGGGAGACCCAGTACTTC
CDR3 protein: CATHLRETQYF
D gene: -
clone size: -
J gene: TRBJ2-5
V gene: TRBV24-1

CDR3 DNA: TGTGCCAGCAGTCCAGGGATACCCTACGAGCAGTACTTC
CDR3 protein: CASSPGIPYEQYF
D gene: -
clone size: -
J gene: TRBJ2-7
V gene: TRBV6-2/TRBV6-3

CDR3 DNA: TGTGCCAGCAGCCGACCAATGACCGGAGCGGATGAGCAGTTCTTC
CDR3 protein: CASSRPMTGADEQFF
D gene: -
clone size: -
J gene: TRBJ2-1
V gene: TRBV3-1/TRBV3-2

CDR3 DNA: TGTGCCAGCAGTTACGTGGGGGGTGGCTACACCTTC
CDR3 protein: CASSYVGGGYTF
D gene: -
clone size: few
J gene: TRBJ1-2
V gene: TRBV6-5

CDR3 DNA: TGTGCCAGCAGTTACGGACAGGGGGCGGAGAACGAGCAGTACTTC
CDR3 protein: CASSYGQGAENEQYF
D gene: TRBD1
clone size: -
J gene: TRBJ2-7
V gene: TRBV27

CDR3 DNA: TGCGCCAGCAGCTTGGAAACAGGCGCCTCTGGGGCCAACGTCCTGACTTTC
CDR3 protein: CASSLETGASGANVLTF
D gene: -
clone size: -
J gene: TRBJ2-6
V gene: TRBV5-1

CDR3 DNA: TGTGCCAGCAGCTACAGGGGGCTTGGGGCCAACGTCCTGACTTTC
CDR3 protein: CASSYRGLGANVLTF
D gene: TRBD1
clone size: -
J gene: TRBJ2-6
V gene: TRBV7-2

CDR3 DNA: TGTGCCAGCGGGCACAGGGGATTTCGGTATGGCTACACCTTC
CDR3 protein: CASGHRGFRYGYTF
D gene: TRBD1
clone size: -
J gene: TRBJ1-2
V gene: TRBV6-5

CDR3 DNA: TGTGCCAGCAGTTTCCAGGGGGATCAGCCCCAGCATTTT
CDR3 protein: CASSFQGDQPQHF
D gene: TRBD1
clone size: -
J gene: TRBJ1-5
V gene: TRBV27

CDR3 DNA: TGTGCTAGTGGTTTGGACTACACTGAAGCTTTCTTT
CDR3 protein: CASGLDYTEAFF
D gene: -
clone size: -
J gene: TRBJ1-1
V gene: TRBV12-5

CDR3 DNA: TGTGCCACCTGCCGGGACGCGAGGGGGAACTACGAGCAGTACTTC
CDR3 protein: CATCRDARGNYEQYF
D gene: -
clone size: -
J gene: TRBJ2-7
V gene: TRBV7-8